These T cell receptor beta chains were read from a single sample in a study of shared clonotypes between healthy human individuals. Only in-frame clones appear in the TCRdb table, and some are missing; sequencing was by immunoSEQ multiplex PCR. Of 2.3 million or so clones detected, approximately 93% appear once; the ten largest clones hold about 0.37%. The sample consisted of naive CD4+ T cells from PBMCs. Every receptor here comes from a man aged 18 to 35 in good health. Some clones in this sample may be carry-over from other donors' samples. Each CDR3 is given with its conserved first and last residue.

J | V | CDR3
TRBJ2-7 | TRBV5-1 | CASSSGTGWEYEQYF
TRBJ1-1 | TRBV28 | CASSLGAGTVNTEAFF
TRBJ2-1 | TRBV28 | CASSFVTSLGHEQFF
TRBJ1-1 | TRBV19 | CASSIGLTGRAAFF
TRBJ2-7 | TRBV7-9 | CASSLGRGYEQYF
TRBJ2-5 | TRBV7-2 | CASSFLGGETQYF
TRBJ2-1 | TRBV5-4 | CASSLGGLAAYNEQFF
TRBJ2-7 | TRBV4-1 | CASSTRLAGDTYEQYF
TRBJ1-5 | TRBV28 | CASGLTVQPQHF
TRBJ2-7 | TRBV2 | CASHRDRAYEQYF
TRBJ2-1 | TRBV9 | CASSETGGFYNEQFF
TRBJ2-2 | TRBV5-6 | CASSLPTSGNTGELFF
TRBJ2-1 | TRBV7-9 | CASSLLADYNEQFF
TRBJ2-5 | TRBV7-2 | CASSPTSGTGGRETQYF
TRBJ1-2 | TRBV7-9 | CASSLNRRGYTF
TRBJ1-2 | TRBV6-5 | CASRRDYGYTF
TRBJ2-1 | TRBV2 | CASSPGGRAYNEQFF
TRBJ1-4 | TRBV6-6 | CASRPTGWTEKLFF
TRBJ2-7 | TRBV20-1 | CSARDTPEQYF
TRBJ1-2 | TRBV28 | CASSTPPIYTF
TRBJ2-1 | TRBV18 | CASSPVTGLANNEQFF
TRBJ2-7 | TRBV2 | CASNSGTGIEQYF
TRBJ2-5 | TRBV6-6 | CASSQTQETQYF
TRBJ2-1 | TRBV4-2 | CASSQGLGVNNEQFF
TRBJ2-7 | TRBV29-1 | CSVVVRGISNEQYF
TRBJ2-5 | TRBV7-6 | CASSSTGTGSATQYF
TRBJ2-5 | TRBV11-3 | CASSPNGGAAETQYF
TRBJ2-5 | TRBV5-4 | CASSLAGQGQETQYF
TRBJ2-3 | TRBV7-2 | CASSFPLSTDTQYF
TRBJ1-1 | TRBV7-9 | CASSTNVNTEAFF
TRBJ1-2 | TRBV27 | CASHAAGPVGYGYTF
TRBJ2-7 | TRBV6-6 | CASNVRDRGSYEQYF
TRBJ1-5 | TRBV18 | CASSNGNSNQPQHF
TRBJ1-3 | TRBV7-2 | CASSLGDSSGNTIYF
TRBJ2-7 | TRBV21-1 | CASSEYPRVIFSYEQYF
TRBJ2-5 | TRBV7-2 | CASSFVSGRGGETQYF
TRBJ1-3 | TRBV7-6 | CASSFSGGNTIYF
TRBJ2-7 | TRBV28 | CASRLTGVYEQYF
TRBJ2-7 | TRBV28 | CASSELTAGDHEQYF
TRBJ1-2 | TRBV7-8 | CASSSDSYGYTF
TRBJ1-2 | TRBV6-1 | CASSPQGPNYGYTF
TRBJ2-1 | TRBV7-3 | CASSLYVGDRAYNEQFF
TRBJ1-1 | TRBV5-5 | CASSLKGATNTEAFF